These 21 T cell receptor beta chains were sequenced from one sample in a study of T-cell reconstitution after alpha-beta-depleted transplantation in children. The library targeted TCRbeta and was prepared with unique molecular identifiers. TCRdb independently ran MiXCR on the PCR reads; one entry per CDR3 protein. The data contain about 580,000 distinct CDR3 sequences, roughly 24% of them singletons. The sample here was PBMCs, mostly from graft donor cells, taken 360 days after TCRalphabeta/CD19-depleted stem cell transplant. These receptors came from a boy younger than two who had a stem cell transplant for acute myeloid leukemia, so the T cells may come from the graft donor.

This clonotype occurred many times. Written as DNA, the CDR3 is TGTGCCAGCAGTTTAGTAAGGGCCTCTGGGGCCAACGTCCTGACTTTC. As protein: CASSLVRASGANVLTF. The chain combines TRBV12-3 or TRBV12-4 with TRBJ2-6; D unresolved. V was clipped by 1 base and J by 0 bases, with 7 bases between them. The CDR3 is 16 residues long.

This clonotype was detected a few times. J is TRBJ1-3 and V is TRBV15, with D hard to call. Germline V gene sequence: CDR1 LNHNV, CDR2 YYDKDF (reference sequence). The V end lost 0 bases, the J end lost 1 base, and 10 bases lay between the germline ends. CDR3 length: 16 amino acids. DNA for the CDR3: TGTGCCACCAGCAGAGAGGCGGATCCTTCTGGAAACACCATATATTTT. Translation gives CATSREADPSGNTIYF.

This clonotype occurred many times. The chain couples TRBV29-1 to TRBJ1-1; possibly TRBD1 for D (5 bases). CDR1 is SQVTM and CDR2 is ANQGSEA in the germline V gene. The CDR3 totals 13 residues. V shed 2 bases and J shed 8 bases, with 15 bases lying between them. CDR3 nucleotide sequence: TGCAGCGTTGAACTGGAGGGGCGCGGCGAAGCTTTCTTT. Translated: CSVELEGRGEAFF.

On this clonotype: A much larger clone sits a single nucleotide away, making a read error possible. This rearrangement joins TRBV12-3 or TRBV12-4 to TRBJ2-4; 7 nucleotides match TRBD2. CDR3 length: 18 amino acids. DNA for the CDR3: TGTGCCAGCAGTTTAGATGGTTCTAGCGGTGTAGCCAAAAAAATTCAGTACTTC. Protein sequence: CASSLDGSSGVAKKIQYF.

This clonotype was seen a handful of times. V usage is TRBV20-1 and J usage is TRBJ2-1, with TRBD2 matching over 9 bases. With V trimmed by 5 bases and J by 2 bases, 7 bases remained unmatched. CDR1 is DFQATT, CDR2 SNEGSKA, per germline (reference sequence). The CDR3 loop spans 15 amino acids. As DNA, the CDR3 is TGCAGTGCTGCCCTTGCGGGGGGGACCTACAATGAGCAGTTCTTC. Its protein product is CSAALAGGTYNEQFF.

This clonotype was detected a few times. The chain links TRBV20-1 to TRBJ2-7, with TRBD2 identical over 7 bases. With V trimmed by 4 bases and J by 4 bases, 13 bases remained unmatched. The CDR3 is 15 residues long. CDR1 and CDR2 (germline): DFQATT, SNEGSKA (reference sequence). CDR3 nucleotide sequence: TGCAGTGCTACCGAGGTTTGGGGGGGGGAATACGAGCAGTACTTC. Its protein is CSATEVWGGEYEQYF.

CDR3 in amino acids: CASSLLTGGSTNEKLFF. DNA of the CDR3: TGTGCCAGCAGTTTATTGACAGGGGGATCAACTAATGAAAAACTGTTTTTT. The rearrangement links TRBV27 to TRBJ1-4; TRBD1 aligns across 9 bases. The CDR3 runs to 17 residues. With 1 base clipped from V and 0 bases from J, the junction kept 3 bases outside the gene matches. Germline-derived CDR1 and CDR2 are MNHEY and SMNVEV (reference sequence).

V and J are TRBV20-1 and TRBJ2-3, with 12 bases that match TRBD2. The CDR3 totals 15 residues. The ends lost 4 bases at V and 4 bases at J; junction bases unmatched: 6. The germline CDR1 and CDR2 sequences are DFQATT and SNEGSKA (reference sequence). The CDR3 here is CSAKWTSGAADTQYF. The CDR3 nucleotides read TGCAGTGCTAAATGGACTAGCGGGGCTGCAGATACGCAGTATTTT.

V is TRBV12-3 or TRBV12-4 and J is TRBJ2-2; D is possibly TRBD2 (5 bases). With 0 bases removed from V and 7 bases from J, the gap between germline ends came to 15 bases. CDR3 length: 16 residues. The CDR3 sequence: CASSLAPRERGGELFF. The CDR3 DNA sequence: TGTGCCAGCAGTTTAGCACCAAGGGAGAGAGGCGGGGAGCTGTTTTTT.

This clonotype has ten or more counts. V and J are TRBV7-9 and TRBJ2-3; possibly TRBD2 for D (6 bases). From germline, CDR1 is SEHNR and CDR2 FQNEAQ (reference sequence). This CDR3 region has 15 residues. Trimming left V 4 bases short and J 7 bases short, with 18 bases between. The CDR3 loop reads CASSYQRAPGNTQYF. The DNA for the CDR3 is TGTGCCAGCAGCTACCAGCGGGCCCCCGGGAATACGCAGTATTTT.

The rearrangement joins TRBV6-1 to TRBJ2-3; 8 bases agree with TRBD1. This CDR3 comprises 17 residues. V shed 5 bases and J 5 bases; nucleotides not matched to a gene: 15. Germline CDR1 is MNHNS and CDR2 is SASEGT. The chain's CDR3 is CASSLDRGHLLKDTQYF. The CDR3 nucleotides are TGTGCCAGCAGTCTAGACAGGGGACACCTTCTTAAAGATACGCAGTATTTT.

This clonotype was counted a few times. This chain uses TRBV5-1 with TRBJ1-2; D ambiguous. V was clipped by 3 bases and J by 4 bases, with 16 bases between them. CDR3 size: 15 residues. Germline V gene sequence: CDR1 SGHRS, CDR2 YFSETQ. The DNA of the CDR3 is TGCGCCAGCAGCTACGGAGGCGGGGAAACCTATGGCTACACCTTC. This gives the protein CASSYGGGETYGYTF.

This clonotype was observed a few times. The chain has TRBV4-1 and TRBJ1-2; no definite D call. The CDR3 covers 13 residues. Germline V CDR1 and CDR2: MGHRA, YSYEKL. Trimming removed 3 bases from V and 7 bases from J, with 12 bases in between. The CDR3 nucleotides read TGCGCCAGCAGCCAGGATCGCGGGCCTGGCTACACCTTC. Protein sequence: CASSQDRGPGYTF.

This clonotype was seen repeatedly, ten times or more. The chain is built from TRBV27 and TRBJ1-2, with 11 bases lining up with TRBD1. Germline V lookup: CDR1 MNHEY, CDR2 SMNVEV (reference sequence). There are 16 residues in the CDR3. The V segment lost 6 bases and the J segment 4 bases; nucleotides outside the gene matches: 10. CDR3 bases: TGTGCCAGCAGCCCGGGACAGGGGGAGATTTTCTATGGCTACACCTTC. This sequence encodes CASSPGQGEIFYGYTF.

The chain's CDR3 is CASSRPAGDGTDTQYF. Written as DNA, the CDR3 is TGCGCCAGCAGCCGCCCGGCAGGGGACGGCACAGATACGCAGTATTTT. The chain uses TRBV5-1 and TRBJ2-3, with D possibly being TRBD1 (6 bases). Germline V lookup: CDR1 SGHRS, CDR2 YFSETQ. The CDR3 has 16 residues. V gave up 4 bases and J gave up 1 base, with 16 bases separating them.

J is TRBJ2-7 and V is TRBV25-1, with 7 bases fitting TRBD1. V lost 4 bases, J lost 2 bases, and 8 bases stayed unmatched. Germline V gene sequence: CDR1 MGHDK, CDR2 SYGVNS. This CDR3 region has 15 residues. CDR3 nucleotide sequence: TGTGCCAGCAGTGCCCGGGACAGACCGACCTACGAGCAGTACTTC. Its protein product is CASSARDRPTYEQYF.

J is TRBJ2-5 and V is TRBV29-1; 12 bases line up with TRBD1. Germline V gene data show CDR1 as SQVTM and CDR2 as ANQGSEA. The CDR3 is made up of 16 amino acids. J lost 5 bases, V lost 3 bases, and 10 bases had no gene match. CDR3 sequence (DNA): TGCAGCGTTGATGGGACAGGGGGCATGATGCGGGAGACCCAGTACTTC. This translates into CSVDGTGGMMRETQYF.

This chain uses TRBV20-1 with TRBJ2-7; 9 bases fit TRBD1. V was pared by 5 bases and J by 5 bases, with 10 bases of the junction left unmatched. CDR1 and CDR2 from the germline V gene are DFQATT and SNEGSKA (reference sequence). This CDR3 has 14 amino acids. Here the CDR3 reads CSAFKPGQGNEQYV. In DNA form, the CDR3 reads TGCAGTGCTTTCAAACCGGGACAGGGAAACGAGCAGTACGTC.

This clonotype was found many times. The V and J genes are TRBV24-1 and TRBJ2-3; maybe TRBD2 (5 bases). V was pared by 4 bases and J by 6 bases, with 19 bases between. Per germline, CDR1 KGHDR and CDR2 SFDVKD. This CDR3 region has 16 residues. The CDR3 spells CATSDSSGLPFDTQYF. As DNA, the CDR3 is TGTGCCACCAGTGACTCCTCCGGACTCCCTTTCGATACGCAGTATTTT.

The genes are TRBV5-6 and TRBJ2-5; a weak D match, TRBD1 (6 bases). CDR1 and CDR2 from the germline V gene are SGHDT and YYEEEE. The V end was cut by 4 bases, the J end by 3 bases, with 16 bases between. The CDR3 totals 15 residues. CDR3 bases: TGTGCCAGCAGCCCCCCCCGGGACACAAAAGAGACCCAGTACTTC. Translation: CASSPPRDTKETQYF.

This clonotype was seen repeatedly, ten times or more. The chain joins TRBV12-3 or TRBV12-4 to TRBJ2-5; maybe TRBD2 (5 bases). The CDR3 is 13 amino acids. V was trimmed by 6 bases and J by 7 bases, leaving 15 bases between them. The CDR3 DNA reads TGTGCCAGCAGCCCACTAGAAGACGGGACCCAGTACTTC. This translates into CASSPLEDGTQYF.